What follows are 14 T cell receptor beta chains derived from one specimen sequenced in a study of identifying expanded T cells in peripheral blood. Assay used: immunoSEQ multiplex PCR; TCRdb lists only in-frame clones, some missing. The sample shows over 65,000 clones, over 85% of them seen only once. The specimen sequenced was blood. The receptor source for this set is a person aged 18 to 69 in good health.

The chain is built from TRBV7-7 and TRBJ1-4; D ambiguous. V was cut by 0 bases and J by 3 bases, with 2 bases left in between. The CDR3 has 13 amino acids. Germline CDR1 SSHAT, CDR2 FNYEAQ (reference sequence). CDR3 protein: CASSLAANEKLFF. The CDR3, as DNA: TGTGCCAGCAGCTTAGCAGCTAATGAAAAACTGTTTTTT.

This clone has only one observation. The chain carries TRBV27 and TRBJ2-3; D uncertain. The CDR3 loop spans 14 amino acids. Germline V gene sequence: CDR1 MNHEY, CDR2 SMNVEV (reference sequence). Trimming took off 0 bases at V and 6 bases at J, with 10 bases between the two ends. Here the CDR3 reads CASSLSGWADTQYF. As DNA, the CDR3 is TGTGCCAGCAGTTTATCGGGGTGGGCGGATACGCAGTATTTT.

The chain has TRBV9 and TRBJ1-4; possible D gene TRBD1, 6 bases. CDR1 is SGDLS, CDR2 YYNGEE, per germline. This CDR3 has 15 residues. V was clipped by 3 bases and J by 6 bases, with 15 bases between them. The CDR3 DNA follows: TGTGCCAGCAGCGCAAGCGGACAGACCGATGAAAAACTGTTTTTT. This encodes CASSASGQTDEKLFF.

The J gene is TRBJ1-2, the V gene TRBV5-6; possibly TRBD1 for D (5 bases). Germline V gene lookup returns CDR1 SGHDT and CDR2 YYEEEE. The CDR3 is 15 residues long. Trimming removed 0 bases from V and 7 bases from J, with 16 bases in between. The CDR3 DNA follows: TGTGCCAGCAGCTTGGATTTTGCAGGGAGGTCTGGCTACACCTTC. As protein: CASSLDFAGRSGYTF.

CDR3 coding DNA: TGTGCCAGTAGTTCCTCACCGACAGGCTATGGCTACACCTTC. Its translation is CASSSSPTGYGYTF. The gene calls are TRBV19 and TRBJ1-2; maybe TRBD1 (6 bases). V was trimmed by 5 bases and J by 4 bases, leaving 14 bases between them. This CDR3 is 14 amino acids long. Germline CDR1 is LNHDA and CDR2 is SQIVND (reference sequence).

This chain uses TRBV6-5 with TRBJ1-3; D uncertain. The CDR3 sequence is 16 residues long. Trimming took off 1 base at V and 2 bases at J, with 12 bases between the two ends. The germline gives CDR1 MNHEY, CDR2 SVGAGI. The CDR3 sequence is CASSYYDVRAGNTIYF. The CDR3 DNA is TGTGCCAGCAGTTACTACGACGTTAGGGCTGGAAACACCATATATTTT.

This clone was counted a single time. The chain joins TRBV25-1 to TRBJ1-1; tentative D call: TRBD1 (5 bases). The germline V and J ends were trimmed by 4 bases and 1 base, with 13 bases remaining between them. There are 15 residues in the CDR3. From germline, CDR1 is MGHDK and CDR2 SYGVNS. CDR3: CASSALSTGNTEAFF. In DNA, the CDR3 is TGTGCCAGCAGTGCCTTGTCAACAGGGAACACTGAAGCTTTCTTT.

The chain couples TRBV10-3 to TRBJ2-2; the match to TRBD1 covers 9 bases. This CDR3 contains 15 residues. Germline V CDR1 and CDR2: ENHRY, SYGVKD. With 7 bases clipped from V and 6 bases from J, the junction kept 9 bases outside the gene matches. DNA of the CDR3: TGTGCCATCAATCCGGGACAGGGTGAGGCCGGGGAGCTGTTTTTT. It translates to CAINPGQGEAGELFF.

This chain's CDR3 is CASSQDPGNPETQYF. DNA for the CDR3: TGCGCCAGCAGCCAAGATCCGGGTAATCCGGAGACCCAGTACTTC. The genes are TRBV4-3 and TRBJ2-5; D gene unclear. The germline V gene encodes CDR1 LGHNA and CDR2 YSLEER. V was trimmed by 0 bases and J by 5 bases, leaving 13 bases between them. This CDR3 region has 15 residues.

The chain carries TRBV7-2 and TRBJ1-2; TRBD1 is a possible D gene (6 bases). The CDR3 is 15 amino acids. CDR1 is SGHTA, CDR2 FQGNSA, per germline. Trimming left V 5 bases short and J 7 bases short, with 20 bases between. Here the CDR3 DNA reads TGTGCCAGCAGCCAAGGGGGGCAGGTCGCTAGTGGCTACACCTTC. It translates to CASSQGGQVASGYTF.

The CDR3 DNA follows: TGTGCCATCAGTGTAGGACAGGGAGGTACCGGGGAGCTGTTTTTT. Amino acid sequence: CAISVGQGGTGELFF. The chain carries TRBV10-3 and TRBJ2-2, with 8 bases aligning to TRBD1. Germline loops: CDR1 ENHRY, CDR2 SYGVKD. This CDR3 spans 15 amino acids. J lost 5 bases, V lost 4 bases, and 6 bases had no gene match.

The chain is built from TRBV5-1 and TRBJ1-2; 7 positions agree with TRBD1. Germline V gives CDR1 SGHRS, CDR2 YFSETQ. Trimming at V came to 0 bases and at J to 7 bases, leaving 9 bases not matched to a gene. The CDR3 covers 15 residues. The CDR3 bases are TGCGCCAGCAGCTTGGGGACAGGCGATTTCGGTGGCTACACCTTC. Protein: CASSLGTGDFGGYTF.

The chain employs TRBV7-2 and TRBJ1-1; D is perhaps TRBD1 (5 bases). Trimming left V 6 bases short and J 1 base short, with 18 bases between. This CDR3 is 16 amino acids long. The germline gives CDR1 SGHTA, CDR2 FQGNSA. The CDR3 is CASSSKRGSSNTEAFF. Written as DNA, the CDR3 is TGTGCCAGCAGTTCTAAAAGGGGCAGCTCGAACACTGAAGCTTTCTTT. The complete variable domain, with remaining parts taken from reference TRBV7-2 and TRBJ1-1, reads GAGVSQSPSNKVTEKGKDVELRCDPISGHTALYWYRQSLGQGLEFLIYFQGNSAPDKSGLPSDRFSAERTGGSVSTLTIQRTQQEDSAVYLCASSSKRGSSNTEAFFGQGTRLTVV.

The chain couples TRBV6-4 to TRBJ1-5; 9 bases fit TRBD1. This CDR3 has 18 residues. Germline V gives CDR1 MRHNA, CDR2 SNTAGT. The ends lost 0 bases at V and 1 base at J; junction bases unmatched: 7. The CDR3, as DNA: TGTGCCAGCAGTGACTCGAATACAGGGGGCAAAAGCAATCAGCCCCAGCATTTT. This sequence encodes CASSDSNTGGKSNQPQHF.